This passage covers 20 T cell receptor beta chains from one sample sequenced in a study of blood T cell repertoires in COVID-19. Assay: immunoSEQ multiplex PCR; the TCRdb copy retains only in-frame clones and omits some. The sample yields approximately 97,000 clones, around 82% seen once. Sequenced input: peripheral blood. The receptors come from a human donor in a cohort sampled during active COVID-19.

This chain uses TRBV19 with TRBJ1-1; D unresolved. The germline CDR1 and CDR2 sequences are LNHDA and SQIVND (reference sequence). The CDR3 length is 15 residues. V lost 4 bases, J lost 2 bases, and 14 bases lay in between. The CDR3 DNA reads TGTGCCAGTAGTAACACGGGAGCGGCAAACACTGAAGCTTTCTTT. Encoded protein: CASSNTGAANTEAFF.

This clone showed up just once. The CDR3 reads CASSVVAHSTDTQYF. CDR3 coding DNA: TGTGCCAGCAGCGTAGTTGCGCATAGCACAGATACGCAGTATTTT. The V call is TRBV9, the J call TRBJ2-3; D is uncertain. This CDR3 contains 15 residues. Trimming removed 0 bases from V and 0 bases from J, with 8 bases in between. Germline CDR1 SGDLS, CDR2 YYNGEE.

The chain employs TRBV19 and TRBJ1-2; 9 bases are shared with TRBD1. Looked up from germline, CDR1 is LNHDA and CDR2 is SQIVND (reference sequence). The J segment lost 3 bases and the V segment lost 5 bases, leaving 10 bases of the junction unmatched. This CDR3 is 16 amino acids long. Written as DNA, the CDR3 is TGTGCCAGTAGTGAACAGGGGGCGAGGGGTGACTATGGCTACACCTTC. Translation gives CASSEQGARGDYGYTF.

The chain links TRBV13 to TRBJ2-5; 9 nucleotides line up with TRBD1. The CDR3 sequence is 15 residues long. After removal of 5 bases from V and 3 bases from J, the junction contained 7 bases not matched to a gene. In germline, CDR1 is PRHDT, CDR2 FYEKMQ (reference sequence). DNA of the CDR3: TGTGCCAGCAGCCCACGGGACAGGGATGAAGAGACCCAGTACTTC. Amino acid sequence: CASSPRDRDEETQYF.

The V gene is TRBV3-1 (or the pseudogene TRBV3-2), the J gene TRBJ2-3; TRBD2 agrees at 7 bases. From germline, CDR1 is LGHDT and CDR2 YNNKEL (reference sequence). CDR3 length: 15 amino acids. After removal of 0 bases from V and 5 bases from J, the junction contained 5 bases not matched to a gene. Here the CDR3 reads CASSQEPGTKDTQYF. CDR3 bases: TGTGCCAGCAGCCAAGAGCCCGGGACTAAAGATACGCAGTATTTT.

This clone was recorded only once. V usage is TRBV2 and J usage is TRBJ1-5, with TRBD1 matching over 9 bases. Germline assignment: CDR1 SNHLY and CDR2 FYNNEI. Trimming cost V 5 bases and J 2 bases; bases outside gene matches: 7. The CDR3 length is 16 residues. The CDR3 loop reads CASSRGGQGRNQPQHF. The CDR3 nucleotides read TGTGCCAGCAGTCGGGGGGGACAGGGACGCAATCAGCCCCAGCATTTT.

J is TRBJ1-4 and V is TRBV7-2, with a weak D call TRBD1 (5 bases). Trimming left V 1 base short and J 7 bases short, with 13 bases between. Per germline, CDR1 SGHTA and CDR2 FQGNSA. The length of the CDR3 is 15 residues. CDR3 amino acids: CASSLGGARLEKLFF. CDR3 in DNA: TGTGCCAGCAGCTTAGGGGGCGCCCGACTTGAAAAACTGTTTTTT.

This rearrangement joins TRBV28 to TRBJ1-3; weak D call: TRBD1 (5 bases). The CDR3 has 15 residues. V was pared by 3 bases and J by 4 bases, with 13 bases between. The germline gives CDR1 MDHEN, CDR2 SYDVKM. The CDR3 DNA sequence: TGTGCCAGCAGTTTCGACAGTTCTGGCGGAAACACCATATATTTT. Protein: CASSFDSSGGNTIYF.

V and J are TRBV4-2 and TRBJ1-4; D may be TRBD1 (6 bases). Germline values: CDR1 LGHNA, CDR2 YNFKEQ. Between the trimmed V and J ends, which lost 0 bases and 8 bases, there was a span of 19 bases. The CDR3 is made up of 17 amino acids. The CDR3 nucleotides read TGTGCCAGCAGCCAAGATTCAGGCAGCAGGGGATTGGAAAAACTGTTTTTT. Its translation: CASSQDSGSRGLEKLFF.

The chain is built from TRBV6-5 and TRBJ1-1; no reliable D call. The germline gives CDR1 MNHEY, CDR2 SVGAGI. CDR3 size: 13 residues. V lost 8 bases, J lost 4 bases, and 14 bases lay in between. This CDR3 is CASQEGITTEAFF. The CDR3 DNA sequence: TGTGCCAGCCAGGAGGGAATTACCACTGAAGCTTTCTTT.

The V call is TRBV7-3, the J call TRBJ2-3; 10 nucleotides agree with TRBD2. V gave up 5 bases and J gave up 0 bases; unmatched junction bases: 8. The CDR3 totals 17 residues. CDR1 is SGHTA and CDR2 is FQGTGA in the germline V gene. CDR3 in DNA: TGTGCCAGCAGCCCCCGGCTAGCGGGAGATAGCACAGATACGCAGTATTTT. Its protein product is CASSPRLAGDSTDTQYF.

V gene TRBV29-1 combines with J gene TRBJ2-3; 11 nucleotides line up with TRBD1. With 4 bases clipped from V and 3 bases from J, the junction kept 3 bases outside the gene matches. The germline V gene encodes CDR1 SQVTM and CDR2 ANQGSEA. The CDR3 loop spans 14 amino acids. CDR3 nucleotide sequence: TGCAGCGTTGCCGGACAGGGGGCAACAGATACGCAGTATTTT. Translation: CSVAGQGATDTQYF.

The V gene is TRBV6-5, the J gene TRBJ2-5; TRBD2 might be the D (5 bases). This CDR3 has 13 amino acids. The V and J ends lost 5 bases and 4 bases respectively, with 11 bases between them. CDR1 and CDR2 from the germline V gene are MNHEY and SVGAGI. CDR3 DNA sequence: TGTGCCAGCAGTCGCGGGTGGGGAGAGACCCAGTACTTC. Translating gives CASSRGWGETQYF.

The J gene is TRBJ2-3, the V gene TRBV7-3, with TRBD1 matching over 9 bases. This CDR3 has 17 residues. Trimming removed 5 bases from V and 2 bases from J; junction bases left unmatched: 11. Germline assignment: CDR1 SGHTA and CDR2 FQGTGA. CDR3 DNA sequence: TGTGCCAGCAGCCCTCAGGACAGGGGAGGGTCCACAGATACGCAGTATTTT. It translates to CASSPQDRGGSTDTQYF.

The chain couples TRBV3-1 (or the pseudogene TRBV3-2) to TRBJ1-6; D is perhaps TRBD1 (6 bases). The CDR3 contains 15 residues. Germline CDR1 reads LGHDT; CDR2 reads YNNKEL (reference sequence). The V end lost 4 bases, the J end lost 5 bases, and 12 bases lay between the germline ends. The CDR3, as DNA: TGTGCCAGCAGCCGGGGGCGGAAGAATAATTCACCCCTCCACTTT. Its translation is CASSRGRKNNSPLHF.

This rearrangement joins TRBV6-5 to TRBJ1-1; D is unclear. V lost 6 bases and J lost 0, with 8 bases in between. Germline lookup yields CDR1 MNHEY and CDR2 SVGAGI. There are 13 residues in the CDR3. The CDR3 coding sequence is TGTGCCAGCAGCTCCCCGGTGAACACTGAAGCTTTCTTT. Translation gives CASSSPVNTEAFF.

A few counts support this clone. This chain uses TRBV4-2 with TRBJ2-3; 13 bases are a match to TRBD2. CDR1 is LGHNA and CDR2 is YNFKEQ in the germline V gene. CDR3 length: 17 residues. The junction had 4 bases not matched to a gene; V was cut back by 4 bases and J by 0 bases. This CDR3 reads CASSLGLAGASTDTQYF. In nucleotides, the CDR3 is TGTGCCAGCAGCCTTGGACTAGCGGGGGCTAGCACAGATACGCAGTATTTT.

The chain links TRBV27 to TRBJ1-2; D gene unclear. This CDR3 has 14 residues. CDR1 is MNHEY, CDR2 SMNVEV, per germline (reference sequence). V lost 0 bases and J 7 bases, leaving 12 bases between the germline ends. The CDR3 region has the DNA TGTGCCAGCAGTTTATCGGGCGTTGCGGGTGGCTACACCTTC. This codes for CASSLSGVAGGYTF.

The rearrangement joins TRBV5-5 to TRBJ1-1; D unresolved. Between the trimmed V and J ends, which lost 0 bases and 11 bases, there was a span of 17 bases. The CDR3 contains 14 residues. The germline V gene encodes CDR1 SGHKS and CDR2 YYEKEE (reference sequence). In nucleotides, the CDR3 is TGTGCCAGCAGCTTGGAGAGTTTGAGGTGGTGGGCTTTCTTT. This gives the protein CASSLESLRWWAFF.

The CDR3 loop is CASSHLGQGRETDTQYF. The CDR3 DNA is TGCGCCAGCAGCCACCTCGGACAGGGAAGGGAGACAGATACGCAGTATTTT. This chain joins TRBV5-1 and TRBJ2-3; 8 positions match TRBD1. Germline V gives CDR1 SGHRS, CDR2 YFSETQ. Trimming removed 4 bases from V and 3 bases from J; junction bases left unmatched: 13. The CDR3 spans 17 residues.